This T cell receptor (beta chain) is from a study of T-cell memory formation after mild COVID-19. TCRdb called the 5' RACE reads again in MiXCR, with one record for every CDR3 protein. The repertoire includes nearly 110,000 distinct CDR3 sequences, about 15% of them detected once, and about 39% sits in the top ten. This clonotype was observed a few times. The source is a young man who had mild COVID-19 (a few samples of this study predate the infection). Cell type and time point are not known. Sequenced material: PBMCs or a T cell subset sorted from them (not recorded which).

In nucleotides, the CDR3 is TGTGCCAGCAGTCCCGGGAACACATACGAGCAGTACGTC. Its protein is CASSPGNTYEQYV. The chain links TRBV28 to TRBJ2-7; D perhaps matches TRBD2 (5 bases). Deletions cut 5 bases from V and 4 bases from J, with 12 bases between. The CDR3 consists of 13 residues. Germline values: CDR1 MDHEN, CDR2 SYDVKM.